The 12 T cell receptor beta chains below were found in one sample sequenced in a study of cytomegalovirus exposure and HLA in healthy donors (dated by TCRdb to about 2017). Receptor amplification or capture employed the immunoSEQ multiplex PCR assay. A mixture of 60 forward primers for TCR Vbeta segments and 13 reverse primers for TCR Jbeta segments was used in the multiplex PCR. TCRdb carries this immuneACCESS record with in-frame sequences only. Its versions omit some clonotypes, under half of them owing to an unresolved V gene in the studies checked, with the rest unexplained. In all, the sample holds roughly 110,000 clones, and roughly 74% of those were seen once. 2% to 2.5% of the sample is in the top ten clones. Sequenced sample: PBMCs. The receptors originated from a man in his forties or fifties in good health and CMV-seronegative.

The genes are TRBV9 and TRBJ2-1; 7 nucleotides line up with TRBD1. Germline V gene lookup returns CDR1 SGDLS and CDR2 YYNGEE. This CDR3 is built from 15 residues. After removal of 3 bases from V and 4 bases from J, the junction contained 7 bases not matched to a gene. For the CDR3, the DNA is TGTGCCAGCAGCGCAGACAGGGCATTATACAATGAGCAGTTCTTC. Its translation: CASSADRALYNEQFF.

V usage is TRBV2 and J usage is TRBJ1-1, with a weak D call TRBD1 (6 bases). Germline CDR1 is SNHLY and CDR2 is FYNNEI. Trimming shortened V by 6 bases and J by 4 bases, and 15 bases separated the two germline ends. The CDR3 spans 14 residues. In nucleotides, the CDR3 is TGTGCCAGCAGGGCGGGGGCCCAACTCACTGAAGCTTTCTTT. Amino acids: CASRAGAQLTEAFF.

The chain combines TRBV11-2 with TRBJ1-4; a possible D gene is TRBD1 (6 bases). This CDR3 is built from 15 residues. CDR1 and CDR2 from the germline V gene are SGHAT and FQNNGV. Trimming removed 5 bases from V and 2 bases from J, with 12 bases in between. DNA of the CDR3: TGTGCCAGCAGCCTGGATCAGGGGACTAATGAAAAACTGTTTTTT. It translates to CASSLDQGTNEKLFF.

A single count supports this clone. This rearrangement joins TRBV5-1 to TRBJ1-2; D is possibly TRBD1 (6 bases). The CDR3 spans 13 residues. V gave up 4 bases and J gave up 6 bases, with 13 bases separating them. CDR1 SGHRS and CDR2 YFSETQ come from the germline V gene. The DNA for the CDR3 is TGCGCCAGCAGCAGATCCGGGACAAATGGCTACACCTTC. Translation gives CASSRSGTNGYTF.

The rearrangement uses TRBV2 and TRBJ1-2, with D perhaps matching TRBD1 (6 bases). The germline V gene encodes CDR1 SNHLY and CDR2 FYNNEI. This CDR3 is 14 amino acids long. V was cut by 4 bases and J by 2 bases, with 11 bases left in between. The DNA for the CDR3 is TGTGCCAGCAGTGTAGGGGGAACAAACTATGGCTACACCTTC. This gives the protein CASSVGGTNYGYTF.

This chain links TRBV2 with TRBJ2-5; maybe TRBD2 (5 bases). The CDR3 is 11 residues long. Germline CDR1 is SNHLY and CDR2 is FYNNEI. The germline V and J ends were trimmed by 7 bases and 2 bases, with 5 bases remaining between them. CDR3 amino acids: CASTGQETQYF. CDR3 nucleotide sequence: TGTGCCAGCACGGGGCAAGAGACCCAGTACTTC.

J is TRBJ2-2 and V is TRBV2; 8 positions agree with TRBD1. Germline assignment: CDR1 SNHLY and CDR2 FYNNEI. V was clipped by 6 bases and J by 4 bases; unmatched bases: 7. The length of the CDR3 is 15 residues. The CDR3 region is CASRIGQGFTGELFF. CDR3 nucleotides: TGTGCCAGCAGGATAGGACAGGGTTTCACCGGGGAGCTGTTTTTT.

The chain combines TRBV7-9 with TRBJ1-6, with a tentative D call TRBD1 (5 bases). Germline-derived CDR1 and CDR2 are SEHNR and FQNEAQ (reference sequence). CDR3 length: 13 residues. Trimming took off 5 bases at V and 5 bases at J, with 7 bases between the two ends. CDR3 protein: CASSVTDNSPLHF. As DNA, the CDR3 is TGTGCCAGCAGCGTGACAGATAATTCACCCCTCCACTTT.

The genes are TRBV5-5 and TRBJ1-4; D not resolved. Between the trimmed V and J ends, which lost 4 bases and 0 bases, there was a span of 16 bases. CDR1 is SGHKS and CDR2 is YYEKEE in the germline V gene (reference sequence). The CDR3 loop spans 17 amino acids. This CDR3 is CASSPVALSTTNEKLFF. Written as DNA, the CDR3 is TGTGCCAGCAGCCCCGTGGCCCTCTCCACAACTAATGAAAAACTGTTTTTT.

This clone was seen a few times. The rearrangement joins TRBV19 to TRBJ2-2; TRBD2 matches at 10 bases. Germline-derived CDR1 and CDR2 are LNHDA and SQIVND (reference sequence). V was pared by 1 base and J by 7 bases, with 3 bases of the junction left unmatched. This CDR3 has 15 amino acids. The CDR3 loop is CASSIGAGGVGELFF. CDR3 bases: TGTGCCAGTAGTATAGGAGCGGGGGGGGTCGGGGAGCTGTTTTTT.

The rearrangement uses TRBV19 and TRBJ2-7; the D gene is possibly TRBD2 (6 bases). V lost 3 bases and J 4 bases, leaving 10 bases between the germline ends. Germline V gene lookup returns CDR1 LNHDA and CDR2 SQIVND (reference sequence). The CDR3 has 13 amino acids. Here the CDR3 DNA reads TGTGCCAGTAGTATTTCGGGGGAATACGAGCAGTACTTC. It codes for CASSISGEYEQYF.

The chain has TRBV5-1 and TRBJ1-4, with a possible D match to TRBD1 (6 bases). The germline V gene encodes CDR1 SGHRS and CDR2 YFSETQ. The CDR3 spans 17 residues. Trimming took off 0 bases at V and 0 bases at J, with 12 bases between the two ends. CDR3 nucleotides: TGCGCCAGCAGCTTGGGTGCAGGGGACGCAACTAATGAAAAACTGTTTTTT. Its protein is CASSLGAGDATNEKLFF.